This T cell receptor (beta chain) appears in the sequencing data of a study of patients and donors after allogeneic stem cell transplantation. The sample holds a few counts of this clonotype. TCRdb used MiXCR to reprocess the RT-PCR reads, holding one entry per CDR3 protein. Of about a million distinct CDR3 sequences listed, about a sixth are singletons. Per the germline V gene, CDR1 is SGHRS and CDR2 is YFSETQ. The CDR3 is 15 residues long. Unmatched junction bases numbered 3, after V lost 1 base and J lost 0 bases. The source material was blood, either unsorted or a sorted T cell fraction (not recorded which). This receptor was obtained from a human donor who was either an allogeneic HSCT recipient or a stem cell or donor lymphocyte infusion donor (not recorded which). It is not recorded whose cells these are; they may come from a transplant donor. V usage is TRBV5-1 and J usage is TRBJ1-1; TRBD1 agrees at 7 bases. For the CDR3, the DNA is TGCGCCAGCAGCTTGCTGACAGGGCTGAACACTGAAGCTTTCTTT. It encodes CASSLLTGLNTEAFF.